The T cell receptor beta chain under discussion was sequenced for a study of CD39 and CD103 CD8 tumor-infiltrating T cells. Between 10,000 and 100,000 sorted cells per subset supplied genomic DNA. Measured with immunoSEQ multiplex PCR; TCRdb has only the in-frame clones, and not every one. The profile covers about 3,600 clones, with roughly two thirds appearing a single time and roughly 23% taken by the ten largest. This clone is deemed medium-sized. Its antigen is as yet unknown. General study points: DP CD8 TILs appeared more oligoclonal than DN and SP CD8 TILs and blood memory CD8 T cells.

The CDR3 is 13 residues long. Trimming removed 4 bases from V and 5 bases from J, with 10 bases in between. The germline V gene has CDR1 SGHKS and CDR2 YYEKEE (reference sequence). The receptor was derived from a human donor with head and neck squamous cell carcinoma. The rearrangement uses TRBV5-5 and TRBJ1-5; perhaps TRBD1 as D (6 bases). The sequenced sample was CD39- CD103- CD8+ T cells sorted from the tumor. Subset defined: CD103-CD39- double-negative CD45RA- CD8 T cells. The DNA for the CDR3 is TGTGCCAGCAGCCCGGACAGAGATCAGCCCCAGCATTTT. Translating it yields CASSPDRDQPQHF.